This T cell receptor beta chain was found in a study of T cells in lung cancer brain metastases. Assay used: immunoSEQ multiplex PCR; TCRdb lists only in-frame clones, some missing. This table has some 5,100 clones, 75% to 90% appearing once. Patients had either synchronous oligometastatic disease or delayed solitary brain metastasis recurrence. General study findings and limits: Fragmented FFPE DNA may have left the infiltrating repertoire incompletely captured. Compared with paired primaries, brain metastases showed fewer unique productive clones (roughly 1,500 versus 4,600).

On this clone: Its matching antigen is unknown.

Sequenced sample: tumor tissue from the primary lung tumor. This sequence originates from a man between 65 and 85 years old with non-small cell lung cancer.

The CDR3 DNA sequence: TGTGCCTGGAGTTTGAGCTCCGACTACGAGCAGTACTTC. This sequence encodes CAWSLSSDYEQYF. This chain connects TRBV30 to TRBJ2-5; D is unclear. The end of the DNA is better explained by TRBJ2-7, so the J call may be wrong. The CDR3 has 13 amino acids. Germline lookup yields CDR1 GTSNPN and CDR2 SVGIG (reference sequence).